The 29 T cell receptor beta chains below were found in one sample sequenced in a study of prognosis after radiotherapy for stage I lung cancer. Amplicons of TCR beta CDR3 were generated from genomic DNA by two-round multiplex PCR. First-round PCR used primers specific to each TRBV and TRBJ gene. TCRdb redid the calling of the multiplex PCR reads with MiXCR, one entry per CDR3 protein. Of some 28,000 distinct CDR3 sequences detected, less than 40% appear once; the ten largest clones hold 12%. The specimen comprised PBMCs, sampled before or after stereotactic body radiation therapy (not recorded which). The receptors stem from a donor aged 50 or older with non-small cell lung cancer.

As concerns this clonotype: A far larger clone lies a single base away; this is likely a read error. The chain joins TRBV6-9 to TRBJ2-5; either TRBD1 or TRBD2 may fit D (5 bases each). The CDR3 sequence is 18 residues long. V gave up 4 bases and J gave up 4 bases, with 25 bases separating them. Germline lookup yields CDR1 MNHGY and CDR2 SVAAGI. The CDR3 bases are TGTGCCAGCAGTTTTTACCCGAGTTTCGGGGCGGAAACAGAGACCCAGTACTTC. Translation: CASSFYPSFGAETETQYF.

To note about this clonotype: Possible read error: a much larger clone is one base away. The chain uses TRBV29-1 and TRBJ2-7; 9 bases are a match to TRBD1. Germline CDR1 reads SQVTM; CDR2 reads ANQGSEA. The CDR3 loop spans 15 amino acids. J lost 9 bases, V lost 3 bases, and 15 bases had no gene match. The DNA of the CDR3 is TGCAGCGTTGAGTCTGGGACAGGGTATGGCCGCGTGCAGTACTTC. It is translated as CSVESGTGYGRVQYF.

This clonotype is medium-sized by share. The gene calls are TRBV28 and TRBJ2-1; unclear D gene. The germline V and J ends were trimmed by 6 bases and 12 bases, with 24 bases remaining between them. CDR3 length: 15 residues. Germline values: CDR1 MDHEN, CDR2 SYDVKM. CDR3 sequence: CASSRAGPTIDGQFF. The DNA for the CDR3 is TGTGCCAGCAGCCGCGCTGGACCGACAATCGATGGGCAGTTCTTC.

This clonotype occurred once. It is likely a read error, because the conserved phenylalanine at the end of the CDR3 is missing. The CDR3 nucleotides read TGTGCCAGCAGCATACGCGCCGCCGGGACTAGCGGGGCGGGAGAGCAGTACCTC. This sequence encodes CASSIRAAGTSGAGEQYL. The chain joins TRBV2 to TRBJ2-7; 13 bases align to TRBD2. The trim removed 6 bases at V and 7 bases at J, leaving 18 bases unmatched. The germline gives CDR1 SNHLY, CDR2 FYNNEI. The CDR3 contains 18 residues.

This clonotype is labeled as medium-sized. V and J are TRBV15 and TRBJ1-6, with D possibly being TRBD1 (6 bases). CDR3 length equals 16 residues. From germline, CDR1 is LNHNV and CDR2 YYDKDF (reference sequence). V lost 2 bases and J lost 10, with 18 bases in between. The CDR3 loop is CATSRLQGSVGSPLHF. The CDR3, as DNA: TGTGCCACCAGCAGACTCCAGGGGTCCGTCGGGTCACCCCTCCACTTT.

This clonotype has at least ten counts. The DNA of the CDR3 is TGCAGTGCTAGAGATCTCTTTACGGGACTCAGTTCGCATACCCAGTACTTC. Translating gives CSARDLFTGLSSHTQYF. V is TRBV20-1 and J is TRBJ2-5; a possible D gene is TRBD2 (6 bases). The germline V gene encodes CDR1 DFQATT and CDR2 SNEGSKA (reference sequence). CDR3 size: 17 residues. V shed 0 bases and J shed 8 bases, with 25 bases lying between them.

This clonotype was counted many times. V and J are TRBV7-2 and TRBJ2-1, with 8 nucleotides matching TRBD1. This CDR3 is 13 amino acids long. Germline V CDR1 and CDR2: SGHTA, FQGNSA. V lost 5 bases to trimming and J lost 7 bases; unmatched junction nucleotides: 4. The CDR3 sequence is CASSLYRGNEQFF. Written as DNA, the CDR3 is TGTGCCAGCAGCCTTTACAGGGGGAATGAGCAGTTCTTC.

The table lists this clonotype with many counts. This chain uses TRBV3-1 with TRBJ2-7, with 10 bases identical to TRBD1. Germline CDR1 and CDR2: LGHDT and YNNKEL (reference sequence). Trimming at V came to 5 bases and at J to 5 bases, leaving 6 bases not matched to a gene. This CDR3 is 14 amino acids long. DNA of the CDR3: TGTGCCAGCAGCGTCCGACAGGGGGCCAACGAGCAGTACTTC. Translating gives CASSVRQGANEQYF.

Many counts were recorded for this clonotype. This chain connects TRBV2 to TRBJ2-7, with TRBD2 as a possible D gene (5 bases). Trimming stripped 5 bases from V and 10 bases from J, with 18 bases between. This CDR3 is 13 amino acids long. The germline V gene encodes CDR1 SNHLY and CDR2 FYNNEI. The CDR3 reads CASSPQAWGEQYF. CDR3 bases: TGTGCCAGCAGTCCCCAGGCGTGGGGAGAACAGTACTTC.

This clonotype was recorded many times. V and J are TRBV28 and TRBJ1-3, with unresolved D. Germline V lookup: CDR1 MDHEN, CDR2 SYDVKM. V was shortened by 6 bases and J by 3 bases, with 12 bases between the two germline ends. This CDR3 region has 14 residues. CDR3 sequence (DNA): TGTGCCAGCAGGGCTTTACGAATTGGAAACACCATATATTTT. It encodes CASRALRIGNTIYF.

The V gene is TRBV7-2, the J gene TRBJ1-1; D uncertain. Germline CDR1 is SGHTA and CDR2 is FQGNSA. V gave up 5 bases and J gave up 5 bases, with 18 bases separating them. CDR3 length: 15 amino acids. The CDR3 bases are TGTGCCAGCAGCCGATATATGTGTTTCGAAACTGAAGCTTTCTTT. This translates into CASSRYMCFETEAFF.

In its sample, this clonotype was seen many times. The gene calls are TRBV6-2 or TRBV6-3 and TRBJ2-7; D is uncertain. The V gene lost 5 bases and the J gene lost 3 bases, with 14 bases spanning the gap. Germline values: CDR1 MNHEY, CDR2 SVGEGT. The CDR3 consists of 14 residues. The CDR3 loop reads CASSVDLWRYEQYF. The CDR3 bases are TGTGCCAGCAGTGTAGACTTGTGGCGCTACGAGCAGTACTTC.

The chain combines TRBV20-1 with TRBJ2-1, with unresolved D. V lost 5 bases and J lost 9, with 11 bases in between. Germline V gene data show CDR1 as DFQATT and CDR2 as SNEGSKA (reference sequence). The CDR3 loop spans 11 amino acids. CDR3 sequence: CSARIVTEQFF. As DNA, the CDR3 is TGCAGTGCTCGAATAGTTACTGAGCAGTTCTTC.

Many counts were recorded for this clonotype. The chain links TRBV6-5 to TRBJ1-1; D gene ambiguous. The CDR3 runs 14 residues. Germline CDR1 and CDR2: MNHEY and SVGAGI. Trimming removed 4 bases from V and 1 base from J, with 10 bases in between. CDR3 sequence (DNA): TGTGCCAGCAGTTTCCTCGCTGCGAACACTGAAGCTTTCTTT. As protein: CASSFLAANTEAFF.

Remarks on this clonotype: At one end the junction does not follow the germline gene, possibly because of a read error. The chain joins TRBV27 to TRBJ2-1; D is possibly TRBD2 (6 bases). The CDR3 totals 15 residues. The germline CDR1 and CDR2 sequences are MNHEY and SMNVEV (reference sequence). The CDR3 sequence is CASSAFGGSYDEQFF. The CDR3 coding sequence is TGTGCCAGCAGTGCCTTCGGGGGTTCCTACGATGAGCAGTTCTTC.

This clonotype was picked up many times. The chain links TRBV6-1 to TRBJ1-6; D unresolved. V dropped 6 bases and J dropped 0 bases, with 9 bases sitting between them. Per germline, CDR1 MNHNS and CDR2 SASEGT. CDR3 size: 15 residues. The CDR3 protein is CASRDASSYNSPLHF. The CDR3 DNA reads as TGTGCCAGCAGGGACGCGAGCTCCTATAATTCACCCCTCCACTTT.

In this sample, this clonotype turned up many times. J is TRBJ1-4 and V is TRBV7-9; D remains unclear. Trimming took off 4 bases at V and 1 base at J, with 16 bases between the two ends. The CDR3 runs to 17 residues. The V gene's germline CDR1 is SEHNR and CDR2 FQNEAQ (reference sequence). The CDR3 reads CASSSSSGLGTNEKLFF. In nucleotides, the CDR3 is TGTGCCAGCAGCTCGTCTTCGGGCCTGGGAACTAATGAAAAACTGTTTTTT. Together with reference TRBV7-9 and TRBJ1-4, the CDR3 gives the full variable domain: DTGVSQNPRHKITKRGQNVTFRCDPISEHNRLYWYRQTLGQGPEFLTYFQNEAQLEKSRLLSDRFSAERPKGSFSTLEIQRTEQGDSAMYLCASSSSSGLGTNEKLFFGSGTQLSVL.

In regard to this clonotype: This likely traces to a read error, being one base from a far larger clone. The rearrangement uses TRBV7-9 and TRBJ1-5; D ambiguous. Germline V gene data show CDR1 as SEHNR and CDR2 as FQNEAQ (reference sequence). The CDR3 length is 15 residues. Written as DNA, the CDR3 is TGTGCCAGCAGCTTAATGCGGAGAGGCAATCACCCCCAGCATTTT. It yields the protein CASSLMRRGNHPQHF.

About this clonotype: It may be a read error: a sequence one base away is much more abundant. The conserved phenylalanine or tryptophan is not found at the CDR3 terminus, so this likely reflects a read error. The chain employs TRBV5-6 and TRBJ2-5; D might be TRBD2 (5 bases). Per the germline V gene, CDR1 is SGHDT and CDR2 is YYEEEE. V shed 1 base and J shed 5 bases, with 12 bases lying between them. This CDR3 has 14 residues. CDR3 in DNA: TGTGCCAGCAGCTTGCAAGGGAGCTTTGAGACCCAGTACTTA. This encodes CASSLQGSFETQYL.

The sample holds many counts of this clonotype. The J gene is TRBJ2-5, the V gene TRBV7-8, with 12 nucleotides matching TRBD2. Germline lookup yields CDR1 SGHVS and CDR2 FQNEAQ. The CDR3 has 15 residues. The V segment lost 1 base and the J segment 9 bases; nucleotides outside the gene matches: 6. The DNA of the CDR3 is TGTGCCAGCAGCTTAGGGCTAGCGGGGGGGCGGTCCCAGTACTTC. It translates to CASSLGLAGGRSQYF.

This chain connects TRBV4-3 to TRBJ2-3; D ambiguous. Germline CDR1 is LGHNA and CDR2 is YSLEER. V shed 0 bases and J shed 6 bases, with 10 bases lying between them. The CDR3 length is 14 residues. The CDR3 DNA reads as TGCGCCAGCAGCCAAGATGCCGCCCCTGATACGCAGTATTTT. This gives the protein CASSQDAAPDTQYF.

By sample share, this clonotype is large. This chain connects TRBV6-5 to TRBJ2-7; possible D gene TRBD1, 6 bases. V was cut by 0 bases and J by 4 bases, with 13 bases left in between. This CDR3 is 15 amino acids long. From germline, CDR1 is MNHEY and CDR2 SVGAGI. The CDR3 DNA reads TGTGCCAGCAGTTACTCCCAGGCAGGGGTTTACGAGCAGTACTTC. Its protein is CASSYSQAGVYEQYF.

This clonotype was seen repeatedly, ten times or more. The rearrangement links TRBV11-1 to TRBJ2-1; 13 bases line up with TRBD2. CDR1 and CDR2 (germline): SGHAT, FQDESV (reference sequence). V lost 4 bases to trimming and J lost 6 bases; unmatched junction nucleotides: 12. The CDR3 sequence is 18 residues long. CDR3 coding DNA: TGTGCCAGCAGCTCGGGACTAGCGGGACTCGGTTCGGGCAATGAGCAGTTCTTC. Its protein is CASSSGLAGLGSGNEQFF.

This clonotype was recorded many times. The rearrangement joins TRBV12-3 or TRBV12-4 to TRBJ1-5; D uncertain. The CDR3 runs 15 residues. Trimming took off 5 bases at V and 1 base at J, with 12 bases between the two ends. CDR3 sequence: CASSLYRSSNQPQHF. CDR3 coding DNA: TGTGCCAGCAGTCTATACCGGAGCAGCAATCAGCCCCAGCATTTT.

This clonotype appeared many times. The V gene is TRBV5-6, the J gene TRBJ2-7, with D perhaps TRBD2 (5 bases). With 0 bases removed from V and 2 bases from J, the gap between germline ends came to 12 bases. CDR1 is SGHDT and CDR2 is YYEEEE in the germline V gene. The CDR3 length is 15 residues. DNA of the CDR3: TGTGCCAGCAGCTTGGCTGGACTCAAGACCTACGAGCAGTACTTC. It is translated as CASSLAGLKTYEQYF.

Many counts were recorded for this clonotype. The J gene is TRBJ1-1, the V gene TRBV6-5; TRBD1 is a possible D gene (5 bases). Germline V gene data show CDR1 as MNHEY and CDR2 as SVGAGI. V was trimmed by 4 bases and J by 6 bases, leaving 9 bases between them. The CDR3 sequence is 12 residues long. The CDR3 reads CASSWDGSEAFF. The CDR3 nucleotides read TGTGCCAGCAGTTGGGACGGTTCTGAAGCTTTCTTT.

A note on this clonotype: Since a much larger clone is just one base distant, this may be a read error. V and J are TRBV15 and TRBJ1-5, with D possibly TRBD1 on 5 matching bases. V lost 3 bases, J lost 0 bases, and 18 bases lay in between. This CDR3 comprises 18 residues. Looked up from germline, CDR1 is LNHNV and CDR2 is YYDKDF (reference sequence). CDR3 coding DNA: TGTGCCACCAGCAGCACCGGGGCGGGGAGCTATAGCAATCAGCCCCAGCATTTT. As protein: CATSSTGAGSYSNQPQHF.

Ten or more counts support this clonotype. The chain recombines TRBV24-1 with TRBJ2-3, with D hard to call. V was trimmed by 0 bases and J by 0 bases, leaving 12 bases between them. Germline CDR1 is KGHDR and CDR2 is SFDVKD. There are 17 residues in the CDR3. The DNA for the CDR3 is TGTGCCACCAGTGATTTGCGTCGCGGAGATAGCACAGATACGCAGTATTTT. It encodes CATSDLRRGDSTDTQYF.

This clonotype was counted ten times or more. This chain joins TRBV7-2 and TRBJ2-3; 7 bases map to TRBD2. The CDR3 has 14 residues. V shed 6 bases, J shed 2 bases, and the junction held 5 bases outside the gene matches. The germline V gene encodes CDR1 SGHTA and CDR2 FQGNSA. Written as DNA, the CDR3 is TGTGCCAGCAGGTTGGGGACTATCACAGATACGCAGTATTTT. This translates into CASRLGTITDTQYF.